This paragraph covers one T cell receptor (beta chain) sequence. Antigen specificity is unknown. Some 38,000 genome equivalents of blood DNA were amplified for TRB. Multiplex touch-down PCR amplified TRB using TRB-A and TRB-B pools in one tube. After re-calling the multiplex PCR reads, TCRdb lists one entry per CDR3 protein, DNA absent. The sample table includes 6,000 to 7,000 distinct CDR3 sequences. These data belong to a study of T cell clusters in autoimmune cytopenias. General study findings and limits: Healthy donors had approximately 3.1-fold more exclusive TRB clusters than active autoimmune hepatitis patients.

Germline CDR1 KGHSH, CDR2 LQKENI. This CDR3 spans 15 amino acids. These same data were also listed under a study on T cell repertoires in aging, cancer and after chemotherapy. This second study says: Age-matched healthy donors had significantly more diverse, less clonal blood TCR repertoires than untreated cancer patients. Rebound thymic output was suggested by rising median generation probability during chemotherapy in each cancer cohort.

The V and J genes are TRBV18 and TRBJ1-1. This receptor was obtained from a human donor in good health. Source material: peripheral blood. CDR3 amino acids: CASSPEGRLNTEAFF.